This TCR beta chain was identified in a study of T cell responses to AZD1222 COVID-19 vaccine. The CDR3 has 14 residues. The germline gives CDR1 MNHEY, CDR2 SMNVEV (reference sequence). Trimming cost V 11 bases and J 3 bases, with 19 bases left between them. The table came from immunoSEQ multiplex PCR; TCRdb's copy has only in-frame clones and leaves some out. This sample has about 120,000 clones, with roughly 90% found just once. The chain recombines TRBV27 with TRBJ2-5; D is perhaps TRBD2 (5 bases). The receptor comes from an adult in good health. The starting material was peripheral blood, obtained on day 0 of AZD1222 vaccination. CDR3 in amino acids: CASGDGLVKETQYF. The DNA of the CDR3 is TGTGCCTCAGGAGACGGACTTGTAAAAGAGACCCAGTACTTC.